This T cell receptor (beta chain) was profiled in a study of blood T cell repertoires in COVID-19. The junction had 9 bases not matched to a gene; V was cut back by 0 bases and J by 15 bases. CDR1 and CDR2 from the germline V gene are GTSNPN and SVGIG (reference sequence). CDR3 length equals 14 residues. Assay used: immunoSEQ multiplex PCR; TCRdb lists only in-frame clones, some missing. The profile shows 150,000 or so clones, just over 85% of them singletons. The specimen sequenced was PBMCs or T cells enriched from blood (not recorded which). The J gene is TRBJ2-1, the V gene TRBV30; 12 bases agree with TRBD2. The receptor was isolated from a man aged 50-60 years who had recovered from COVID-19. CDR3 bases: TGTGCCTGGAGTGTAAGACTAGCGGGAGACGTCCCGTTCTTC. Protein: CAWSVRLAGDVPFF.